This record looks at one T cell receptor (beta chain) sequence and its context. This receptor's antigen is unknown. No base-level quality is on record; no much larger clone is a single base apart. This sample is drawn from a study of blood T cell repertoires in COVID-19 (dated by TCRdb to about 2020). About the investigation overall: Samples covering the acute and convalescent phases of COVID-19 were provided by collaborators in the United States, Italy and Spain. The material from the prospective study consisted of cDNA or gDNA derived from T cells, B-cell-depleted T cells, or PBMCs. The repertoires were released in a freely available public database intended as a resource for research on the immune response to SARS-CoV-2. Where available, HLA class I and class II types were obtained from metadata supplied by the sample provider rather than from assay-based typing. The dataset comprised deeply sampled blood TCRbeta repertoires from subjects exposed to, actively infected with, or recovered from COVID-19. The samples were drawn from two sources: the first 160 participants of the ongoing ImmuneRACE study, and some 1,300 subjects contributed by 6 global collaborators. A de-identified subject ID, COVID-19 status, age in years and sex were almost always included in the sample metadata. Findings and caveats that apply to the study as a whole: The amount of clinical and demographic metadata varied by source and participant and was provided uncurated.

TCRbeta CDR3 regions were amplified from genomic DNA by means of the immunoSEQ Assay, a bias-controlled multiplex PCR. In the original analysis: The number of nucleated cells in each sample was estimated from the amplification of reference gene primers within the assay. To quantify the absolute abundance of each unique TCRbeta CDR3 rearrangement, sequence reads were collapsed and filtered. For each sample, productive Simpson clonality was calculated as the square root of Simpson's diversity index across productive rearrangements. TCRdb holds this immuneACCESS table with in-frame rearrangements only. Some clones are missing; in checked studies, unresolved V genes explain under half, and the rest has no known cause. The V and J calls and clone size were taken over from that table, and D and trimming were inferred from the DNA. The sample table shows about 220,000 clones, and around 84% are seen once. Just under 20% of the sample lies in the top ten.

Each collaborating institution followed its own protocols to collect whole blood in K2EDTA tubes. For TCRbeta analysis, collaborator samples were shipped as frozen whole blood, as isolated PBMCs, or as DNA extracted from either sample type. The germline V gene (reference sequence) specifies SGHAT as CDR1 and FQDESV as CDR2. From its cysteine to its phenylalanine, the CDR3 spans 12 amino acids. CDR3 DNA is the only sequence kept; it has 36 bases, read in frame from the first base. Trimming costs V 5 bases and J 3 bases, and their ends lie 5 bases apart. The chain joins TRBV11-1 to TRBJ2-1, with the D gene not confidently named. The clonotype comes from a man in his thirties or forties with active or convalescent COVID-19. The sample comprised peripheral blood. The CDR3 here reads CASSASYNEQFF. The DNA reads TGTGCCAGCAGCGCTAGCTACAATGAGCAGTTCTTC.